This T cell receptor beta chain was identified in a study of technical replicates of blood from several donors (dated by TCRdb to about 2017). The germline V gene (reference sequence) supplies CDR1 SEHNR and CDR2 FQNEAQ. Taken from cysteine to phenylalanine, the CDR3 has 13 residues. Only the CDR3 region is kept as DNA, spanning 39 bases read in frame from base 1. V loses 7 bases of germline sequence and J loses 6 bases, and the interval between the two ends is 15 bases. Of note for this clone: Its antigen remains undetermined. Base quality data are lacking; no much larger clone is found one base away.

Library preparation used the immunoSEQ multiplex PCR assay. As stored in TCRdb, this immuneACCESS dataset retains in-frame rearrangements with V and J assigned. A fraction of the clones does not appear; measured against another copy, unresolved V genes explain less than half of the discrepancy, and the remainder lacks a known reason. This sample holds 70,000 to 85,000 clones; approximately 90% were observed only once. The ten largest clones add up to around 0.27% of the sample. The rearranged chain carries TRBV7-9 and TRBJ1-1; TRBD1 is possibly the D segment (5 matching bases). The sample consisted of T cells isolated from PBMCs. The receptor was isolated from a human donor in good health. The nucleotides are TGTGCCAGCACCATAGATTGGGGGGCTGAAGCTTTCTTT. Translated, it reads CASTIDWGAEAFF.